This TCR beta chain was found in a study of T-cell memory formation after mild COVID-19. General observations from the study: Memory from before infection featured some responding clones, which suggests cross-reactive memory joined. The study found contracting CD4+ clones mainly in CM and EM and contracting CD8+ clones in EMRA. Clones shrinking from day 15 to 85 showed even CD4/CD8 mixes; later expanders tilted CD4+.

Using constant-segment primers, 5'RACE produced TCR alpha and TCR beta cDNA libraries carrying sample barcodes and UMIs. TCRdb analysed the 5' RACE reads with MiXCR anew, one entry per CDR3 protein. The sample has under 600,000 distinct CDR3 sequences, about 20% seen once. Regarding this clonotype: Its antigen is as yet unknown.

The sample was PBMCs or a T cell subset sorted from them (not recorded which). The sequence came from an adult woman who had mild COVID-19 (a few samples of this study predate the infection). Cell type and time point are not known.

This CDR3 reads CARSLQREGLHEQYF. The CDR3 nucleotides are TGTGCCAGAAGTCTGCAGCGGGAGGGCCTTCACGAGCAGTACTTC. This rearrangement joins TRBV6-2 or TRBV6-3 to TRBJ2-7, with 10 bases identical to TRBD2. This CDR3 is built from 15 residues. Per the germline V gene, CDR1 is MNHEY and CDR2 is SVGEGT. The J segment lost 5 bases and the V segment lost 9 bases, leaving 13 bases of the junction unmatched.